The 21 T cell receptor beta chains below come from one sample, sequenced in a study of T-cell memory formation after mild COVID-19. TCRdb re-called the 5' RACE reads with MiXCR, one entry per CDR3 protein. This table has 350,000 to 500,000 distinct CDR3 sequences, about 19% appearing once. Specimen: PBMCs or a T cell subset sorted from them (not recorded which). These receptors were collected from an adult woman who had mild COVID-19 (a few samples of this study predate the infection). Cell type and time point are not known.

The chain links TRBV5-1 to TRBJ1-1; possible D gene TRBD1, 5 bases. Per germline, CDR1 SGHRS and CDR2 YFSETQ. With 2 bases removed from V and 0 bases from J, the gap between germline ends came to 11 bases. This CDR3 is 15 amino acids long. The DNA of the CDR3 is TGCGCCAGCAGCTTCGGGGGTTCCCTGAACACTGAAGCTTTCTTT. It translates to CASSFGGSLNTEAFF.

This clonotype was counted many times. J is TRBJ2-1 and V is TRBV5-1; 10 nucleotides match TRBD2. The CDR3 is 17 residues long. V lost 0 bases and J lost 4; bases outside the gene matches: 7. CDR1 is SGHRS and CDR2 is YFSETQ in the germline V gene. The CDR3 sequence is CASSLGDSGGPYNEQFF. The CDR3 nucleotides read TGCGCCAGCAGCTTGGGGGATAGCGGGGGGCCGTACAATGAGCAGTTCTTC.

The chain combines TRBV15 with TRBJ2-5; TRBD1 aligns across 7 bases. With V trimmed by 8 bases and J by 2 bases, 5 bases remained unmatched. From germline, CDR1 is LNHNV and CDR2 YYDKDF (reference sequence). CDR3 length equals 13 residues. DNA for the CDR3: TGTGCCACCCAGACAGGGCAACAAGAGACCCAGTACTTC. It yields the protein CATQTGQQETQYF.

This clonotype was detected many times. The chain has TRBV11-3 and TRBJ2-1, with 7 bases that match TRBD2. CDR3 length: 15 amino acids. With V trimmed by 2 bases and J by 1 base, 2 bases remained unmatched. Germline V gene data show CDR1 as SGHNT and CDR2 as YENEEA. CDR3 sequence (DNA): TGTGCCAGCAGCTTACAAGCGGGATCCTACAATGAGCAGTTCTTC. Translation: CASSLQAGSYNEQFF.

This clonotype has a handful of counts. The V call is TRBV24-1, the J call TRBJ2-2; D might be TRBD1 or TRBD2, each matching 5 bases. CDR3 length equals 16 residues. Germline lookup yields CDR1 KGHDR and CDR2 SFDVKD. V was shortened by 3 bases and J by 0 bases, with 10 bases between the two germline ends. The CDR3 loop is CATSDRGTANTGELFF. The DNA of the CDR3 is TGTGCCACCAGTGATCGAGGGACGGCGAACACCGGGGAGCTGTTTTTT.

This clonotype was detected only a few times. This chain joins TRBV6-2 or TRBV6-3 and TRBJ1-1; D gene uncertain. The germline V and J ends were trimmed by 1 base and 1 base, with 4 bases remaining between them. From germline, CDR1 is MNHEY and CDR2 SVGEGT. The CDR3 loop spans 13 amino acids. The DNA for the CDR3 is TGTGCCAGCAGTTACTTTCGGAACACTGAAGCTTTCTTT. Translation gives CASSYFRNTEAFF.

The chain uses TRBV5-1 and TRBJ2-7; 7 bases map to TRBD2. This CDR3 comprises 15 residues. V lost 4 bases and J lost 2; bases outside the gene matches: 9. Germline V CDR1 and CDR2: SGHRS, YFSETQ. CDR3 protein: CASSRGVGGTYEQYF. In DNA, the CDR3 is TGCGCCAGCAGCCGGGGTGTGGGGGGGACCTACGAGCAGTACTTC.

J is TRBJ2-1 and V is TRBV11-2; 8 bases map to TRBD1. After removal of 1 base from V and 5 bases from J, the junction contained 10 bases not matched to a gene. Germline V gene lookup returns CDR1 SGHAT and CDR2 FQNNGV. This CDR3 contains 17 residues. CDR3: CASSLGALGQVDNEQFF. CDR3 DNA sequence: TGTGCCAGCAGCTTAGGAGCTTTGGGACAGGTAGACAATGAGCAGTTCTTC.

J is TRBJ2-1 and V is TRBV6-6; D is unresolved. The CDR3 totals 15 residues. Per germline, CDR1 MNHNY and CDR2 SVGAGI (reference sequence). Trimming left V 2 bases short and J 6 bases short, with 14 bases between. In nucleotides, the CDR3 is TGTGCCAGCAGTTACCGGGCCGCGACTGTCAATGAGCAGTTCTTC. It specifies CASSYRAATVNEQFF.

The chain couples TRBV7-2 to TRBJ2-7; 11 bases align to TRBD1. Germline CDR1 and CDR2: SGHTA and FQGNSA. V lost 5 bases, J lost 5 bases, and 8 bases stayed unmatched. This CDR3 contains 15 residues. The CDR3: CASSPRDRGRDEQYF. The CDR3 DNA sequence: TGTGCCAGCAGCCCCCGGGACAGGGGGAGGGACGAGCAGTACTTC.

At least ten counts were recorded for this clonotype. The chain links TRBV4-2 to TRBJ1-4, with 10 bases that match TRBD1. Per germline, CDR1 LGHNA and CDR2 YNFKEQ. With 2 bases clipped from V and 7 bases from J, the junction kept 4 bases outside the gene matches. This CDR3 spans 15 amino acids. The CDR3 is CASSQPGQGSEKLFF. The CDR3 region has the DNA TGTGCCAGCAGCCAACCGGGACAGGGGAGTGAAAAACTGTTTTTT.

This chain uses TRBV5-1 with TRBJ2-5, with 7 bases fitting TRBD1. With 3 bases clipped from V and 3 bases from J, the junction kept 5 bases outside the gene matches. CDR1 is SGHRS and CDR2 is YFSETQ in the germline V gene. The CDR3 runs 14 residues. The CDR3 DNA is TGCGCCAGCAGCTACTCTACAGGGGAAGAGACCCAGTACTTC. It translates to CASSYSTGEETQYF.

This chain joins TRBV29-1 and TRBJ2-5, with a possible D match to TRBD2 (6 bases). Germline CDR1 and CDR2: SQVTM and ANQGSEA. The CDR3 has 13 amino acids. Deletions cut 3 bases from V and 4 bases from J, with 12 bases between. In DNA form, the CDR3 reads TGCAGCGTTGACCACCAGGGAGGAGAGACCCAGTACTTC. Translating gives CSVDHQGGETQYF.

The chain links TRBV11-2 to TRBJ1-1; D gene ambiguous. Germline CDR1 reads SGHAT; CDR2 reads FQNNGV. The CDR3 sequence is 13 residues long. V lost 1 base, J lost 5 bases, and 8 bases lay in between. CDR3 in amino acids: CASSLGSRTEAFF. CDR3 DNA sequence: TGTGCCAGCAGCTTAGGGTCGCGTACTGAAGCTTTCTTT.

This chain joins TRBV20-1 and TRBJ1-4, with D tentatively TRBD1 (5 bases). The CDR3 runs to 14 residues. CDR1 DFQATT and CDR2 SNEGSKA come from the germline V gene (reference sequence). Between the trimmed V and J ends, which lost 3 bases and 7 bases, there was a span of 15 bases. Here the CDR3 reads CSARRPPGREKLFF. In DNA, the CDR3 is TGCAGTGCTAGGAGACCCCCGGGGCGTGAAAAACTGTTTTTT.

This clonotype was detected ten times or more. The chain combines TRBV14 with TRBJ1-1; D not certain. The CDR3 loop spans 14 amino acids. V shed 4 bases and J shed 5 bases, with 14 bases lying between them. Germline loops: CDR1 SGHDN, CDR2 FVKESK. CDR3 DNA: TGTGCCAGCAGCCGGCAGGCGTCTGGAACTGAAGCTTTCTTT. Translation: CASSRQASGTEAFF.

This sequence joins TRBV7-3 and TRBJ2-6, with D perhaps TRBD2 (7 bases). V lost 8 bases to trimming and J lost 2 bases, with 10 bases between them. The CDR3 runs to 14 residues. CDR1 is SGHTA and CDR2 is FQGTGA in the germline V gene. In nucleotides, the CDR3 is TGTGCCAGCGGGGGGGCAGCTGGGGCCAACGTCCTGACTTTC. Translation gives CASGGAAGANVLTF.

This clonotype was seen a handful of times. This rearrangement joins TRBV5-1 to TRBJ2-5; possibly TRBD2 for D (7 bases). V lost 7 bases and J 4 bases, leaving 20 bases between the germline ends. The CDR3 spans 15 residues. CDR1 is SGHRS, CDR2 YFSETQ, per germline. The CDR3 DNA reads TGCGCCAGCCGATCCGCACCGGGGGGCAGAGAGACCCAGTACTTC. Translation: CASRSAPGGRETQYF. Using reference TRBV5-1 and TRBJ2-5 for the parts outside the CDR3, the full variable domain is KAGVTQTPRYLIKTRGQQVTLSCSPISGHRSVSWYQQTPGQGLQFLFEYFSETQRNKGNFPGRFSGRQFSNSRSEMNVSTLELGDSALYLCASRSAPGGRETQYFGPGTRLLVL.

CDR3 region: CAWSTWTGNTEAFF. CDR3 DNA: TGTGCCTGGAGTACCTGGACAGGGAACACTGAAGCTTTCTTT. The chain recombines TRBV30 with TRBJ1-1, with 7 bases fitting TRBD1. The junction had 4 bases not matched to a gene; V was cut back by 2 bases and J by 1 base. The germline gives CDR1 GTSNPN, CDR2 SVGIG (reference sequence). This CDR3 region has 14 residues.

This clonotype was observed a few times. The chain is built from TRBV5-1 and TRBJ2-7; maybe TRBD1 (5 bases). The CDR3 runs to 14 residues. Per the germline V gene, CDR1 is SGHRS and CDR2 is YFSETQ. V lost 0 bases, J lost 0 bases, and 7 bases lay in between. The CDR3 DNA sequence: TGCGCCAGCAGCTTGGACAGGATCTCCTACGAGCAGTACTTC. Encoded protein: CASSLDRISYEQYF.

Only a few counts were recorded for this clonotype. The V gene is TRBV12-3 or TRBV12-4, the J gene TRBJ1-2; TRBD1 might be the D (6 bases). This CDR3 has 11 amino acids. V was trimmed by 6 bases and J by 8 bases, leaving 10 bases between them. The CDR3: CASRITGGYTF. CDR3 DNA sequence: TGTGCCAGCAGGATCACAGGGGGCTACACCTTC.